This paragraph covers one TCR beta chain sequence. Its antigen is unidentified. CDR1 and CDR2 (germline): MNHEY, SMNVEV (reference sequence). The CDR3 is 13 residues long. J gave up 3 bases and V 10 bases, and 8 bases lay outside the gene matches. Use of 60 Vbeta and 13 Jbeta primers characterized the PCR. Clones were read by immunoSEQ multiplex PCR, and TCRdb kept only the in-frame ones, dropping some. The sample has 70,000 to 95,000 clones; around 81% are singletons. The data originate from a study of cytomegalovirus exposure and HLA in healthy donors. On the study more broadly: Out of 180 million or so T cells, an earlier analysis found more than 95 million unique TCR beta sequences in total. Regarding the study as a whole: Most of the TCR beta V segments (in an earlier analysis) were productive either about 90% or about 30% of the time. Cytomegalovirus association was listed for 150 to 200 TCR beta chains.

Samples came from healthy bone marrow donors. Material for sequencing was PBMCs. The chain joins TRBV27 to TRBJ2-7; TRBD1 agrees at 8 bases. The TCR originated in a man aged 40-49 years in good health and CMV-seronegative. The CDR3 nucleotides are TGTGCCACCCAGGACAGGGCCGGCTACGAGCAGTACTTC. This translates into CATQDRAGYEQYF.